Detailed here is one TCR beta chain. Germline CDR1 is SQVTM and CDR2 is ANQGSEA. Unmatched junction bases numbered 12, after V lost 6 bases and J lost 7 bases. The CDR3 consists of 14 residues. This sample is part of a study of technical replicates of blood from a few donors. The method was immunoSEQ multiplex PCR; TCRdb's version includes in-frame clones alone and lacks a portion of them. This table has around 73,000 clones, roughly nine tenths appearing once. Material: PBMCs. The receptor was isolated from a human donor in good health. Some clones in this sample may be carry-over from other donors' samples. The J gene is TRBJ2-7, the V gene TRBV29-1; 10 positions match TRBD1. CDR3 sequence reads: CSVGTGTGAWEQYF. As DNA, the CDR3 is TGCAGCGTCGGGACCGGGACAGGGGCGTGGGAGCAGTACTTC.